One and the same sample provided the 15 T cell receptor beta chains below, sequenced in a study of shared clonotypes between healthy human individuals. CD45RO-negative CD8 cells positively selected for CCR7 made up the naive population, which excluded terminally differentiated effector memory CD45RA+ cells. The table came from immunoSEQ multiplex PCR; TCRdb's copy has only in-frame clones and leaves some out. The table records about 680,000 clones, 92% of them present only once. The sequencing input was naive CD8+ T cells sorted from blood. The receptors shown here come from a man aged 25-40 years in good health.

J is TRBJ2-4 and V is TRBV7-8, with 13 bases matching TRBD2. The CDR3 is 16 residues long. From germline, CDR1 is SGHVS and CDR2 FQNEAQ. Trimming removed 5 bases from V and 8 bases from J; junction bases left unmatched: 9. The CDR3 sequence: CASSNELAGGPDIQYF. CDR3 nucleotide sequence: TGTGCCAGCAGCAACGAACTAGCGGGAGGGCCCGACATTCAGTACTTC.

This clone has a single count. In DNA form, the CDR3 reads TGTGCCATCGACCCTAGCGGGACCCAAGAGACCCAGTACTTC. Protein sequence: CAIDPSGTQETQYF. J is TRBJ2-5 and V is TRBV28, with 9 bases matching TRBD2. The J segment lost 1 base and the V segment lost 10 bases, leaving 7 bases of the junction unmatched. The CDR3 extends over 14 amino acids. Germline CDR1 reads MDHEN; CDR2 reads SYDVKM.

The chain links TRBV19 to TRBJ2-1; 7 nucleotides match TRBD2. The germline V gene encodes CDR1 LNHDA and CDR2 SQIVND (reference sequence). Losses at the gene ends were 3 bases for V and 4 bases for J; bases not matched to a gene: 6. This CDR3 spans 15 amino acids. Written as DNA, the CDR3 is TGTGCCAGTAGTATTATAGCGGGCGATTACAATGAGCAGTTCTTC. Amino acids: CASSIIAGDYNEQFF.

DNA of the CDR3: TGTGCCAGCAGTCCCTCGGGTCCCCGATCAGACGAGCAGTACTTC. Its protein is CASSPSGPRSDEQYF. This chain links TRBV28 with TRBJ2-7; D uncertain. The CDR3 is 15 residues long. The V end lost 5 bases, the J end lost 5 bases, and 19 bases lay between the germline ends. Per the germline V gene, CDR1 is MDHEN and CDR2 is SYDVKM.

The rearrangement links TRBV4-1 to TRBJ2-1; 8 bases fit TRBD2. This CDR3 region has 15 residues. Germline CDR1 and CDR2: MGHRA and YSYEKL. After removal of 5 bases from V and 4 bases from J, the junction contained 7 bases not matched to a gene. DNA for the CDR3: TGCGCCAGCAGCTCAGCGGGAGAAAGGTACAATGAGCAGTTCTTC. Its translation is CASSSAGERYNEQFF.

The chain joins TRBV27 to TRBJ2-7; TRBD1 matches at 7 bases. This CDR3 has 15 residues. V gave up 4 bases and J gave up 3 bases; unmatched junction bases: 9. In germline, CDR1 is MNHEY, CDR2 SMNVEV (reference sequence). This CDR3 is CASSSAQGMHYEQYF. In DNA form, the CDR3 reads TGTGCCAGCAGTTCCGCACAGGGGATGCACTACGAGCAGTACTTC.

The gene calls are TRBV15 and TRBJ1-5; D gene ambiguous. Germline-derived CDR1 and CDR2 are LNHNV and YYDKDF (reference sequence). The length of the CDR3 is 15 residues. Trimming pared 6 bases from V and 1 base from J, leaving 13 bases between. CDR3 loop: CATRAGWTSNQPQHF. CDR3 bases: TGTGCCACCAGGGCGGGGTGGACGAGCAATCAGCCCCAGCATTTT.

The chain combines TRBV27 with TRBJ1-4; 7 bases map to TRBD1. Trimming at V came to 2 bases and at J to 4 bases, leaving 1 base not matched to a gene. This CDR3 is 14 amino acids long. CDR1 is MNHEY, CDR2 SMNVEV, per germline (reference sequence). CDR3 protein: CASSLRDSNEKLFF. The CDR3 DNA is TGTGCCAGCAGTTTACGGGACAGTAATGAAAAACTGTTTTTT.

The chain employs TRBV7-9 and TRBJ2-3, with D possibly being TRBD1 (7 bases). This CDR3 has 19 residues. V lost 9 bases to trimming and J lost 5 bases, with 33 bases between them. Germline CDR1 is SEHNR and CDR2 is FQNEAQ (reference sequence). The CDR3 loop reads CAREAPKEGQPDSGDTQYF. The DNA for the CDR3 is TGTGCCAGGGAGGCACCGAAGGAGGGACAGCCCGACAGTGGAGATACGCAGTATTTT.

This clone was found once. The chain couples TRBV27 to TRBJ1-1, with D perhaps TRBD1 (5 bases). With 5 bases removed from V and 7 bases from J, the gap between germline ends came to 11 bases. The CDR3 has 12 residues. The germline V gene has CDR1 MNHEY and CDR2 SMNVEV (reference sequence). CDR3 DNA sequence: TGTGCCAGCAGTCCCCGGAGGGGTGAAGCTTTCTTT. Translating gives CASSPRRGEAFF.

The chain employs TRBV12-5 and TRBJ2-1; D possibly matches TRBD1 or TRBD2 (5 bases each). CDR3 size: 14 residues. V lost 5 bases, J lost 5 bases, and 13 bases lay in between. Germline CDR1 reads LGHNT; CDR2 reads FRNRAP. This CDR3 reads CASGPGTYNNEQFF. CDR3 bases: TGTGCTAGTGGTCCGGGGACCTACAACAATGAGCAGTTCTTC.

The gene calls are TRBV7-9 and TRBJ2-1; tentatively, D is TRBD2 (6 bases). V lost 4 bases to trimming and J lost 7 bases, with 17 bases between them. Germline-derived CDR1 and CDR2 are SEHNR and FQNEAQ (reference sequence). CDR3 length equals 15 residues. The DNA for the CDR3 is TGTGCCAGCAGCTCACCGGGAGATAGAGTAAATGAGCAGTTCTTC. Translating it yields CASSSPGDRVNEQFF.

The chain employs TRBV12-5 and TRBJ2-3; a possible D gene is TRBD1 (6 bases). V was clipped by 2 bases and J by 4 bases, with 22 bases between them. The CDR3 covers 18 residues. Germline lookup yields CDR1 LGHNT and CDR2 FRNRAP. CDR3 sequence: CASGLTPSRGHGADTQYF. CDR3 sequence (DNA): TGTGCTAGTGGTTTGACCCCTTCCAGGGGACACGGCGCAGATACGCAGTATTTT.

The chain carries TRBV19 and TRBJ2-7; D unclear. The CDR3 contains 12 residues. The V end was cut by 5 bases, the J end by 7 bases, with 12 bases between. Germline V CDR1 and CDR2: LNHDA, SQIVND (reference sequence). The CDR3 DNA sequence: TGTGCCAGTAGTCCCACCCACGGAGAGCAGTACTTC. This encodes CASSPTHGEQYF.

This clone was counted once. The chain recombines TRBV19 with TRBJ2-7, with a weak D call TRBD1 (6 bases). Germline V gene sequence: CDR1 LNHDA, CDR2 SQIVND (reference sequence). Between the trimmed V and J ends, which lost 1 base and 3 bases, there was a span of 13 bases. This CDR3 has 15 residues. CDR3 sequence: CASSIAQGGVYEQYF. The DNA for the CDR3 is TGTGCCAGTAGTATAGCACAGGGTGGAGTCTACGAGCAGTACTTC.